The present T cell receptor (beta chain) was sequenced within a study of blood T cell repertoires in COVID-19. Study as a whole: Sites in the United States, Italy and Spain provided acute and convalescent COVID-19 samples.

Per germline, CDR1 LGHNA and CDR2 YSLEER. The trim removed 1 base at V and 4 bases at J, leaving 8 bases unmatched. The CDR3 has 17 amino acids. Residents of over 20 US areas, aged about 18 to 100 years, made up the participants. What the recovered Cohort 3 donors had was two negative PCRs, clearance, or symptom resolution. Original handling: Estimation of nucleated cell counts was performed using reference gene primer amplification. Sequencing was performed with immunoSEQ multiplex PCR; in TCRdb, only in-frame clones are kept and a portion is missing. The DNA was the basis for D and trimming; V, J and clone size are from that table. This sample carries hundreds of thousands of clones, about 84% of them seen once, and the ten largest clones take roughly 1.9%.

Sequenced: PBMCs or T cells enriched from blood (not recorded which). The clonotype originates from a woman aged 45-59 years who had recovered from COVID-19. The J gene is TRBJ2-2, the V gene TRBV4-3; TRBD2 aligns across 8 bases. The CDR3 sequence: CASSQVGGAYSTGELFF. CDR3 in DNA: TGCGCCAGCAGCCAAGTCGGGGGGGCCTACTCCACCGGGGAGCTGTTTTTT.